Below, 20 T cell receptor beta chains from the same sample are listed, as sequenced in a study of prognosis after radiotherapy for stage I lung cancer. TCR beta CDR3 amplification from genomic DNA was performed by two-round multiplex PCR. Amplification in first-round PCR relied on primers specific to each TRBV and TRBJ gene. MiXCR, applied by TCRdb to the multiplex PCR reads, yields one record per CDR3 protein. The table shows about 19,000 distinct CDR3 sequences, with roughly half occurring only once. This specimen consisted of PBMCs, obtained before or after stereotactic body radiation therapy (not recorded which). These receptors originate from a donor over 45 with non-small cell lung cancer.

Ten or more counts support this clonotype. The chain combines TRBV27 with TRBJ1-5; TRBD1 is a possible D gene (6 bases). The CDR3 totals 14 residues. Per the germline V gene, CDR1 is MNHEY and CDR2 is SMNVEV (reference sequence). With 3 bases removed from V and 6 bases from J, the gap between germline ends came to 12 bases. The CDR3 reads CASSFGGAGQPQHF. The CDR3 bases are TGTGCCAGCAGTTTCGGGGGCGCGGGTCAGCCCCAGCATTTT.

There are many counts of this clonotype. This chain links TRBV9 with TRBJ2-7, with a tentative D call TRBD1 (6 bases). The germline V gene encodes CDR1 SGDLS and CDR2 YYNGEE. Trimming stripped 3 bases from V and 5 bases from J, with 9 bases between. The CDR3 spans 12 residues. The CDR3 spells CASSGTANEQYF. The CDR3 nucleotides are TGTGCCAGCAGCGGGACAGCAAACGAGCAGTACTTC.

This clonotype appeared many times. This chain connects TRBV6-2 or TRBV6-3 to TRBJ1-5; possibly TRBD1 for D (5 bases). This CDR3 has 14 amino acids. Germline values: CDR1 MNHEY, CDR2 SVGEGT. The ends were cut back, 6 bases at V and 4 bases at J, with 13 bases in the middle. The CDR3 is CASRQGRRNQPQHF. The DNA for the CDR3 is TGTGCCAGCAGGCAGGGACGGAGAAATCAGCCCCAGCATTTT.

The rearrangement links TRBV12-3 or TRBV12-4 to TRBJ2-3, with D possibly TRBD1 on 5 matching bases. The CDR3 is 12 amino acids. The V gene lost 7 bases and the J gene lost 5 bases, with 10 bases spanning the gap. This chain's CDR3 is CASTGYGDTQYF. CDR3 DNA: TGTGCCAGCACAGGGTACGGAGATACGCAGTATTTT.

The rearrangement uses TRBV30 and TRBJ2-7, with no clear D. CDR1 GTSNPN and CDR2 SVGIG come from the germline V gene (reference sequence). V was pared by 0 bases and J by 0 bases, with 12 bases between. The CDR3 covers 15 residues. The CDR3 loop is CAWSVGWLISYEQYF. CDR3 sequence (DNA): TGTGCCTGGAGTGTTGGGTGGCTGATCTCCTACGAGCAGTACTTC.

The rearrangement links TRBV28 to TRBJ2-7; 9 nucleotides align to TRBD2. Losses at the gene ends were 7 bases for V and 6 bases for J; bases not matched to a gene: 7. The CDR3 contains 13 residues. Germline CDR1 reads MDHEN; CDR2 reads SYDVKM. The CDR3 here is CASIIRAGGEQYF. CDR3 bases: TGTGCCAGCATAATCCGAGCGGGAGGCGAGCAGTACTTC.

This clonotype appeared many times. V and J are TRBV19 and TRBJ2-7; 8 nucleotides line up with TRBD2. Germline trimming cut 2 bases from V and 4 bases from J; bases unmatched to any gene: 7. The CDR3 is 15 residues long. Germline CDR1 reads LNHDA; CDR2 reads SQIVND (reference sequence). The CDR3 sequence is CASSISSGGPYEQYF. The DNA for the CDR3 is TGTGCCAGTAGTATATCCTCGGGAGGGCCTTACGAGCAGTACTTC.

This clonotype appeared once. A single base is all that separates this from a far larger clone, so a read error is likely. This sequence joins TRBV7-3 and TRBJ2-1, with D possibly matching TRBD2 (6 bases). The CDR3 extends over 13 amino acids. From germline, CDR1 is SGHTA and CDR2 FQGTGA. The CDR3 nucleotides read TGTGCCGGCAGCTCCTGGGAGGACAATGAGCAGTTCTTC. Amino acids: CAGSSWEDNEQFF.

Relative to its sample, this clonotype is medium-sized. The rearrangement links TRBV6-2 or TRBV6-3 to TRBJ2-2; the D is unclear. This CDR3 contains 12 residues. Deletions cut 6 bases from V and 1 base from J, with 3 bases between. CDR1 is MNHEY and CDR2 is SVGEGT in the germline V gene. DNA for the CDR3: TGTGCCAGCAGGCAGAACACCGGGGAGCTGTTTTTT. It codes for CASRQNTGELFF.

Concerning this clonotype: Sequence at one end of the junction differs from germline and may be a read error. The rearrangement links TRBV27 to TRBJ2-2, with D tentatively TRBD2 (7 bases). The length of the CDR3 is 18 residues. The germline V gene encodes CDR1 MNHEY and CDR2 SMNVEV (reference sequence). CDR3 loop: CASILLGGGPLGVGELFF. The CDR3 region has the DNA TGTGCCAGCATTTTATTAGGGGGAGGGCCCCTTGGAGTCGGTGAGCTGTTTTTT.

This clonotype came up many times. The gene calls are TRBV19 and TRBJ1-1, with a tentative D call TRBD1 (6 bases). This CDR3 is built from 14 residues. Germline V gives CDR1 LNHDA, CDR2 SQIVND (reference sequence). With 4 bases removed from V and 5 bases from J, the gap between germline ends came to 14 bases. This chain's CDR3 is CASSTKQGSTEAFF. The CDR3 coding sequence is TGTGCCAGTAGTACTAAACAGGGTTCTACTGAAGCTTTCTTT.

This chain connects TRBV6-2 or TRBV6-3 to TRBJ1-2, with 8 bases aligning to TRBD1. This CDR3 is 15 amino acids long. The germline gives CDR1 MNHEY, CDR2 SVGEGT. Germline trimming cut 2 bases from V and 7 bases from J; bases unmatched to any gene: 9. The CDR3 spells CASSYPGQGSSGYTF. For the CDR3, the DNA is TGTGCCAGCAGTTACCCCGGACAGGGAAGCTCTGGCTACACCTTC.

This clonotype was observed at least ten times. The rearrangement uses TRBV7-8 and TRBJ2-5; no definite D call. V was cut by 1 base and J by 5 bases, with 5 bases left in between. The CDR3 has 12 amino acids. Germline lookup yields CDR1 SGHVS and CDR2 FQNEAQ. The DNA of the CDR3 is TGTGCCAGCAGCTTAGGTTCCGAGACCCAGTACTTC. Amino acids: CASSLGSETQYF.

This clonotype was seen at least ten times. The CDR3 loop is CASSLEEVNTQYF. DNA of the CDR3: TGTGCCAGCAGCTTAGAGGAGGTTAATACGCAGTATTTT. The chain combines TRBV11-2 with TRBJ2-3, with a tentative D call TRBD2 (5 bases). Germline assignment: CDR1 SGHAT and CDR2 FQNNGV. V dropped 0 bases and J dropped 7 bases, with 8 bases sitting between them. This CDR3 comprises 13 residues.

This clonotype was recorded at least ten times. The V gene is TRBV6-4, the J gene TRBJ2-2, with D possibly matching TRBD1 (6 bases). This CDR3 has 16 amino acids. V was cut by 3 bases and J by 2 bases, with 13 bases left in between. Per the germline V gene, CDR1 is MRHNA and CDR2 is SNTAGT. The CDR3 sequence is CASSEGVGANTGELFF. CDR3 nucleotide sequence: TGTGCCAGCAGTGAGGGCGTGGGGGCCAACACCGGGGAGCTGTTTTTT.

The chain is built from TRBV30 and TRBJ2-5, with unresolved D. The CDR3 extends over 14 amino acids. Germline V gene data show CDR1 as GTSNPN and CDR2 as SVGIG (reference sequence). The germline V and J ends were trimmed by 4 bases and 5 bases, with 17 bases remaining between them. The CDR3 coding sequence is TGTGCCTGGACCCTGCCTAATGGCCCTGAGACCCAGTACTTC. Its translation: CAWTLPNGPETQYF.

The table lists this clonotype with many counts. The chain carries TRBV4-1 and TRBJ1-6; D not certain. V was cut by 2 bases and J by 2 bases, with 10 bases left in between. The CDR3 runs to 16 residues. Germline CDR1 is MGHRA and CDR2 is YSYEKL. Here the CDR3 reads CASSQYSGAYNSPLHF. The DNA of the CDR3 is TGCGCCAGCAGCCAATACTCCGGGGCCTATAATTCACCCCTCCACTTT.

In its sample, this clonotype was seen many times. The V and J genes are TRBV20-1 and TRBJ1-5, with 8 nucleotides matching TRBD1. From germline, CDR1 is DFQATT and CDR2 SNEGSKA (reference sequence). The length of the CDR3 is 15 residues. J lost 3 bases, V lost 3 bases, and 7 bases had no gene match. DNA for the CDR3: TGCAGTGCTAGGGGCGGACAGGGAAACAATCAGCCCCAGCATTTT. It is translated as CSARGGQGNNQPQHF.

In this sample, this clonotype turned up many times. J is TRBJ1-2 and V is TRBV4-1, with unresolved D. CDR1 MGHRA and CDR2 YSYEKL come from the germline V gene. V lost 3 bases and J lost 2, with 13 bases in between. The length of the CDR3 is 15 residues. The CDR3 region has the DNA TGCGCCAGCAGCCATCTCGGAGCCCTCAACTATGGCTACACCTTC. It specifies CASSHLGALNYGYTF.

At least ten counts were recorded for this clonotype. Since a much larger clone is just one base distant, this may be a read error. The chain carries TRBV24-1 and TRBJ2-3, with 9 bases lining up with TRBD1. V dropped 2 bases and J dropped 7; count of bases not matched to a gene: 12. Germline V CDR1 and CDR2: KGHDR, SFDVKD. This CDR3 has 17 amino acids. CDR3: CATSDYGTGRVKYTQYF. DNA of the CDR3: TGTGCCACCAGTGATTACGGGACAGGGAGGGTGAAATATACGCAGTATTTT.